This T cell receptor (beta chain) is drawn from a study of glioma-infiltrating T cells. Using RNA template, CDR3s of TCR alpha and beta were amplified with iRepertoire arm-PCR. One-step reverse transcription and amplification started from approximately 100-400 ng of tissue mRNA or PBMC total RNA. TCRdb re-derived calls from the multiplex PCR reads in MiXCR, one entry per CDR3 protein. The sample contains 150,000 to 200,000 distinct CDR3 sequences, roughly 32% of which appear only once. This clonotype was seen many times. Antigen specificity is unknown. CDR3 length: 12 amino acids. Trimming pared 4 bases from V and 4 bases from J, leaving 10 bases between. CDR1 SQVTM and CDR2 ANQGSEA come from the germline V gene. General observations from the study: Very few CDR3 sequences were shared between tissue and blood. Tissue-blood divergence was below expectation in non-neoplastic patients, above in gliomas.

The sequence was obtained from a human donor with low-grade glioma or glioblastoma, undergoing nonglioma brain surgery, or in good health (not recorded which). Material: glioma tissue, nonneoplastic brain tissue, or PBMCs (not recorded which). V and J are TRBV29-1 and TRBJ1-2, with D hard to call. The DNA for the CDR3 is TGCAGCGTTGGGGAACGGACCTATGGCTACACCTTC. Its protein is CSVGERTYGYTF.